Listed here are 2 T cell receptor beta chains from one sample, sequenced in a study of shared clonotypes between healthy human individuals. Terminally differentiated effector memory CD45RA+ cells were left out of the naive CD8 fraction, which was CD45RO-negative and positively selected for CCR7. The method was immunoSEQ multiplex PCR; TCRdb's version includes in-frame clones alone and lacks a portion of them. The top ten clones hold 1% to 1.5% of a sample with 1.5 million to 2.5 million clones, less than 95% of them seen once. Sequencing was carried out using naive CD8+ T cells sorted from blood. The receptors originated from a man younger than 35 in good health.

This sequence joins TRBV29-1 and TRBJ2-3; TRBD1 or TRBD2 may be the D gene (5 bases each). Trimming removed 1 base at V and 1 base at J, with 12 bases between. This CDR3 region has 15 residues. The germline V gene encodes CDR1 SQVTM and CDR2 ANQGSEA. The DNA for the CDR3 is TGCAGCGTTGAAGGAGGGGCGGGTCGCACAGATACGCAGTATTTT. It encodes CSVEGGAGRTDTQYF.

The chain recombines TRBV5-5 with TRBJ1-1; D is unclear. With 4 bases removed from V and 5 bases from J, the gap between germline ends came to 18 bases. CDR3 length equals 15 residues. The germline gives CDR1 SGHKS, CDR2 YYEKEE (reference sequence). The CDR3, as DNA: TGTGCCAGCAGCCCACCCTATCAGGAATTGACTGAAGCTTTCTTT. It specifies CASSPPYQELTEAFF.